These T cell receptor beta chains were read from a single sample in a study of blood T cell repertoires in COVID-19. Sequenced by immunoSEQ multiplex PCR; TCRdb stores in-frame clones only, minus some. Of 150,000 to 160,000 clones in the sample, about four fifths were seen once. Sequences were obtained from peripheral blood. The origin of the receptors is a man in his 60s with acute or convalescent COVID-19. CDR3s include the opening cysteine and the closing phenylalanine or tryptophan. Each record gives: J gene, CDR3 length, clone size, V gene, D gene, CDR3 DNA, CDR3 protein. The D gene is left open where the match is weak. Size is stated for part of the rows, as once, few or many counts, or as a class when the clone is expanded.

j_call: TRBJ1-1
cdr3_length: 15
clone_size: -
v_call: TRBV9
d_call: -
cdr3_nt: TGTGCCAGCAGCGTAGGGTTCGGGGGAGACACTGAAGCTTTCTTT
cdr3_aa: CASSVGFGGDTEAFF

j_call: TRBJ2-7
cdr3_length: 14
clone_size: few
v_call: TRBV7-3
d_call: -
cdr3_nt: TGTGCCAGCAGCTTACACCCCCAGGGCTACGAGCAGTACTTC
cdr3_aa: CASSLHPQGYEQYF

j_call: TRBJ2-4
cdr3_length: 12
clone_size: -
v_call: TRBV6-5
d_call: TRBD1
cdr3_nt: TGTGCCAGCAGGAACCCGGGACAGGGTCAGTACTTC
cdr3_aa: CASRNPGQGQYF

j_call: TRBJ2-7
cdr3_length: 14
clone_size: -
v_call: TRBV6-4
d_call: -
cdr3_nt: TGTGCCAGCACCGTACTAGCAGTGAGCGACGAGCAGTACTTC
cdr3_aa: CASTVLAVSDEQYF

j_call: TRBJ1-6
cdr3_length: 16
clone_size: -
v_call: TRBV9
d_call: TRBD1
cdr3_nt: TGTGCCAGCAGCTCCCACCAGGGCAGGGGGCCTTCACCCCTCCACTTT
cdr3_aa: CASSSHQGRGPSPLHF

j_call: TRBJ1-1
cdr3_length: 13
clone_size: -
v_call: TRBV5-1
d_call: -
cdr3_nt: TGCGCCAGCAGCGTACAAAAGAACACTGAAGCTTTCTTT
cdr3_aa: CASSVQKNTEAFF

j_call: TRBJ1-2
cdr3_length: 13
clone_size: -
v_call: TRBV6-2/TRBV6-3
d_call: -
cdr3_nt: TGTGCCAGCAGCCACCGGGGGTACTATGGCTACACCTTC
cdr3_aa: CASSHRGYYGYTF

j_call: TRBJ2-2
cdr3_length: 14
clone_size: -
v_call: TRBV19
d_call: -
cdr3_nt: TGTGCCAGTACCTTGACGGGGGTCGGCGGGGAGCTGTTTTTT
cdr3_aa: CASTLTGVGGELFF

j_call: TRBJ2-1
cdr3_length: 14
clone_size: -
v_call: TRBV9
d_call: -
cdr3_nt: TGTGCCAGCAGCGTAGGGGGTCAGGGGAATGAGCAGTTCTTC
cdr3_aa: CASSVGGQGNEQFF

j_call: TRBJ2-3
cdr3_length: 16
clone_size: -
v_call: TRBV2
d_call: -
cdr3_nt: TGTGCCAGCAGCCGACAGGGAGGCCTTAGCACAGATACGCAGTATTTT
cdr3_aa: CASSRQGGLSTDTQYF

j_call: TRBJ1-6
cdr3_length: 17
clone_size: few
v_call: TRBV7-8
d_call: TRBD1
cdr3_nt: TGTGCCAGCAGCTCGGGTTACAGGGGTCCGGCTGATTCACCCCTCCACTTT
cdr3_aa: CASSSGYRGPADSPLHF

j_call: TRBJ1-6
cdr3_length: 17
clone_size: few
v_call: TRBV13
d_call: -
cdr3_nt: TGTGCCAGCAGCTTGAAGGACTTTAGCTCCTATAATTCACCCCTCCACTTT
cdr3_aa: CASSLKDFSSYNSPLHF

j_call: TRBJ2-6
cdr3_length: 17
clone_size: -
v_call: TRBV5-4
d_call: TRBD2
cdr3_nt: TGTGCCAGCAGCCCCCCCAGCGGGGTCTCTGGGGCCAACGTCCTGACTTTC
cdr3_aa: CASSPPSGVSGANVLTF

j_call: TRBJ2-3
cdr3_length: 15
clone_size: -
v_call: TRBV5-1
d_call: TRBD2
cdr3_nt: TGCGCCAGCAGCTTGCAAGCGGGGATCACAGATACGCAGTATTTT
cdr3_aa: CASSLQAGITDTQYF

j_call: TRBJ2-6
cdr3_length: 16
clone_size: -
v_call: TRBV10-2
d_call: -
cdr3_nt: TGCGCCAGCAGTGAGATACACAACTCTGGGGCCAACGTCCTGACTTTC
cdr3_aa: CASSEIHNSGANVLTF

j_call: TRBJ2-2
cdr3_length: 14
clone_size: -
v_call: TRBV2
d_call: TRBD2
cdr3_nt: TGTGCCAGCAGAGCAAGGACTAGCGGCGGGGAGCTGTTTTTT
cdr3_aa: CASRARTSGGELFF

j_call: TRBJ2-2
cdr3_length: 14
clone_size: -
v_call: TRBV7-7
d_call: -
cdr3_nt: TGTGCCAGCAGCTTTGGCATTAAAACCGGGGAGCTGTTTTTT
cdr3_aa: CASSFGIKTGELFF

j_call: TRBJ1-5
cdr3_length: 16
clone_size: -
v_call: TRBV21-1
d_call: -
cdr3_nt: TGTGCCAGCAGCGACCGAGGACAGATTAGCAATCAGCCCCAGCATTTT
cdr3_aa: CASSDRGQISNQPQHF

j_call: TRBJ2-2
cdr3_length: 15
clone_size: -
v_call: TRBV18
d_call: -
cdr3_nt: TGTGCCAGCTCACCGCGGACAGAGAACACCGGGGAGCTGTTTTTT
cdr3_aa: CASSPRTENTGELFF

j_call: TRBJ2-2
cdr3_length: 14
clone_size: -
v_call: TRBV6-5
d_call: -
cdr3_nt: TGTGCCAGCGTTCAAGGGGCGAACACCGGGGAGCTGTTTTTT
cdr3_aa: CASVQGANTGELFF

j_call: TRBJ2-7
cdr3_length: 15
clone_size: -
v_call: TRBV18
d_call: TRBD1
cdr3_nt: TGTGCCAGCGGAAAGGACAGGGGAGGGTTTTACGAGCAGTACTTC
cdr3_aa: CASGKDRGGFYEQYF

j_call: TRBJ2-3
cdr3_length: 16
clone_size: few
v_call: TRBV11-3
d_call: TRBD2
cdr3_nt: TGTGCCAGCAGCTTAGTTGGAGCGGGAGGATCAGATACGCAGTATTTT
cdr3_aa: CASSLVGAGGSDTQYF

j_call: TRBJ2-7
cdr3_length: 15
clone_size: -
v_call: TRBV7-2
d_call: TRBD2
cdr3_nt: TGTGCCAGCAGATCTAGCGGGGGGGTTTCGTACGAGCAGTACTTC
cdr3_aa: CASRSSGGVSYEQYF

j_call: TRBJ2-7
cdr3_length: 14
clone_size: -
v_call: TRBV28
d_call: TRBD1
cdr3_nt: TGTGCCAGCACCCGGGACAGGTCTTTCTACGAGCAGTACTTC
cdr3_aa: CASTRDRSFYEQYF

j_call: TRBJ1-6
cdr3_length: 13
clone_size: -
v_call: TRBV6-5
d_call: -
cdr3_nt: TGTGCCGGCCGGGACAATGATAATTCACCCCTCCACTTT
cdr3_aa: CAGRDNDNSPLHF

j_call: TRBJ2-2
cdr3_length: 15
clone_size: once
v_call: TRBV7-3
d_call: TRBD2
cdr3_nt: TGTGCCAGCAGCCCAAGCGGGGGTCACACCGGGGAGCTGTTTTTT
cdr3_aa: CASSPSGGHTGELFF

j_call: TRBJ1-3
cdr3_length: 11
clone_size: -
v_call: TRBV20-1
d_call: -
cdr3_nt: TGCAGTGCCCGACGGGAAAACACCATATATTTT
cdr3_aa: CSARRENTIYF

j_call: TRBJ2-5
cdr3_length: 14
clone_size: -
v_call: TRBV7-2
d_call: -
cdr3_nt: TGTGCCAGCAGCCCCTCCGGTGGGGGCGAGACCCAGTACTTC
cdr3_aa: CASSPSGGGETQYF

j_call: TRBJ2-1
cdr3_length: 14
clone_size: -
v_call: TRBV19
d_call: -
cdr3_nt: TGTGCCAGTAGTATAGCCGGGATTTACAATGAGCAGTTCTTC
cdr3_aa: CASSIAGIYNEQFF

j_call: TRBJ1-1
cdr3_length: 13
clone_size: few
v_call: TRBV19
d_call: -
cdr3_nt: TGTGCCAGTGCCGGTAGTCCCAACACTGAAGCTTTCTTT
cdr3_aa: CASAGSPNTEAFF

j_call: TRBJ1-1
cdr3_length: 12
clone_size: -
v_call: TRBV6-2/TRBV6-3
d_call: -
cdr3_nt: TGTGCCAGCAGCCACCCGTCGGGGGAAGCTTTCTTT
cdr3_aa: CASSHPSGEAFF

j_call: TRBJ2-5
cdr3_length: 15
clone_size: -
v_call: TRBV5-6
d_call: TRBD2
cdr3_nt: TGTGCCAGCAGCTTGGTCGGGACTAGTTCTGAGACCCAGTACTTC
cdr3_aa: CASSLVGTSSETQYF

j_call: TRBJ1-2
cdr3_length: 12
clone_size: -
v_call: TRBV7-9
d_call: -
cdr3_nt: TGTGCCAGCAGCTCGGACAGCCCTGGCTACACCTTC
cdr3_aa: CASSSDSPGYTF

j_call: TRBJ2-6
cdr3_length: 18
clone_size: -
v_call: TRBV19
d_call: TRBD2
cdr3_nt: TGTGCCAGTAGTATAGATGCACTAGCGGGGTCTGGGGCCAACGTCCTGACTTTC
cdr3_aa: CASSIDALAGSGANVLTF

j_call: TRBJ1-2
cdr3_length: 18
clone_size: few
v_call: TRBV28
d_call: TRBD1
cdr3_nt: TGTGCCAGTGGGGGAGCACCAACTGGGACAGAAACTAACTATGGCTACACCTTC
cdr3_aa: CASGGAPTGTETNYGYTF

j_call: TRBJ1-2
cdr3_length: 15
clone_size: -
v_call: TRBV6-5
d_call: TRBD1
cdr3_nt: TGTGCCAGTGTCACAGGGGGTCCAGCTAACTATGGCTACACCTTC
cdr3_aa: CASVTGGPANYGYTF

j_call: TRBJ1-2
cdr3_length: 16
clone_size: -
v_call: TRBV10-3
d_call: -
cdr3_nt: TGTGCCATCAGTGATCAGATGTATGGGCAGGGTAACGGCTACACCTTC
cdr3_aa: CAISDQMYGQGNGYTF

j_call: TRBJ2-5
cdr3_length: 13
clone_size: -
v_call: TRBV5-4
d_call: -
cdr3_nt: TGTGCCAGCAGCCCGACGGGGCAAGAGACCCAGTACTTC
cdr3_aa: CASSPTGQETQYF

j_call: TRBJ2-3
cdr3_length: 13
clone_size: -
v_call: TRBV29-1
d_call: -
cdr3_nt: TGCAGCGTTGCCCCAGGGATCGCAGATACGCAGTATTTT
cdr3_aa: CSVAPGIADTQYF

j_call: TRBJ1-5
cdr3_length: 14
clone_size: medium-sized
v_call: TRBV6-6
d_call: -
cdr3_nt: TGTGCCAGCAGTTACGGGGGGTACAATCAGCCCCAGCATTTT
cdr3_aa: CASSYGGYNQPQHF

j_call: TRBJ1-5
cdr3_length: 15
clone_size: -
v_call: TRBV19
d_call: -
cdr3_nt: TGTGCCAGTAGTATAAGCGCGTTGAGCAATCAGCCCCAGCATTTT
cdr3_aa: CASSISALSNQPQHF

j_call: TRBJ2-3
cdr3_length: 15
clone_size: -
v_call: TRBV18
d_call: -
cdr3_nt: TGTGCCAGCTCCCGATCACACTCCCTAGCGGATACGCAGTATTTT
cdr3_aa: CASSRSHSLADTQYF

j_call: TRBJ1-5
cdr3_length: 13
clone_size: -
v_call: TRBV12-3/TRBV12-4
d_call: -
cdr3_nt: TGTGCCAGCAGTTTAGCCGGGTATCAGCCCCAGCATTTT
cdr3_aa: CASSLAGYQPQHF

j_call: TRBJ1-2
cdr3_length: 13
clone_size: -
v_call: TRBV29-1
d_call: TRBD1
cdr3_nt: TGCAGCGTCGGGACAGGGGCCTACTATGGCTACACCTTC
cdr3_aa: CSVGTGAYYGYTF

j_call: TRBJ1-5
cdr3_length: 14
clone_size: -
v_call: TRBV6-6
d_call: TRBD1
cdr3_nt: TGTGCCAGCAGTTTGGGACAGGGGAATCAGCCCCAGCATTTT
cdr3_aa: CASSLGQGNQPQHF

j_call: TRBJ2-5
cdr3_length: 15
clone_size: -
v_call: TRBV11-1
d_call: TRBD1
cdr3_nt: TGTGCCAGCACCACAACCGCGGGCAGGGGGGAGACCCAGTACTTC
cdr3_aa: CASTTTAGRGETQYF

j_call: TRBJ1-5
cdr3_length: 13
clone_size: few
v_call: TRBV2
d_call: -
cdr3_nt: TGTGCCAGCAGTCTTAGAAGCAATCAGCCCCAGCATTTT
cdr3_aa: CASSLRSNQPQHF

j_call: TRBJ2-2
cdr3_length: 17
clone_size: -
v_call: TRBV7-2
d_call: TRBD2
cdr3_nt: TGTGCCAGCAGCTTCGGGGGGGCGGGAGTGAACACCGGGGAGCTGTTTTTT
cdr3_aa: CASSFGGAGVNTGELFF

j_call: TRBJ2-3
cdr3_length: 14
clone_size: -
v_call: TRBV7-9
d_call: TRBD2
cdr3_nt: TGTGCCACCCGGGGGGGGACTCCGCCAGATACGCAGTATTTT
cdr3_aa: CATRGGTPPDTQYF

j_call: TRBJ1-1
cdr3_length: 13
clone_size: -
v_call: TRBV11-2
d_call: -
cdr3_nt: TGTGCCAGCAGCAAAACGGACAGCACTGAAGCTTTCTTT
cdr3_aa: CASSKTDSTEAFF

j_call: TRBJ2-2
cdr3_length: 14
clone_size: -
v_call: TRBV12-5
d_call: -
cdr3_nt: TGTGCTAGTGGTTTGGGGCAGGGGCCCGGGGAGCTGTTTTTT
cdr3_aa: CASGLGQGPGELFF

j_call: TRBJ2-5
cdr3_length: 15
clone_size: -
v_call: TRBV6-5
d_call: TRBD1
cdr3_nt: TGTGCCAGCAGTACTAGACAGGGGGGTCAAGAGACCCAGTACTTC
cdr3_aa: CASSTRQGGQETQYF

j_call: TRBJ2-5
cdr3_length: 13
clone_size: -
v_call: TRBV29-1
d_call: -
cdr3_nt: TGCAGCGTTGGGGCCCCTTCTGGGGAGACCCAGTACTTC
cdr3_aa: CSVGAPSGETQYF

j_call: TRBJ2-4
cdr3_length: 16
clone_size: -
v_call: TRBV2
d_call: -
cdr3_nt: TGTGCCAGCACCCAACAGGGCCGGGCGGCCAAAAACATTCAGTACTTC
cdr3_aa: CASTQQGRAAKNIQYF

j_call: TRBJ1-5
cdr3_length: 14
clone_size: -
v_call: TRBV7-2
d_call: -
cdr3_nt: TGTGCCAGCAGCTTTCGGGGAATCAATCAGCCCCAGCATTTT
cdr3_aa: CASSFRGINQPQHF

j_call: TRBJ1-5
cdr3_length: 14
clone_size: few
v_call: TRBV30
d_call: TRBD1
cdr3_nt: TGTGCCTGGAGCACTGGACAGGGGGGTCAGCCCCAGCATTTT
cdr3_aa: CAWSTGQGGQPQHF

j_call: TRBJ1-1
cdr3_length: 14
clone_size: once
v_call: TRBV19
d_call: -
cdr3_nt: TGTGCCAGTACCTTCCGGGGGGGTCAGGGTGAAGCTTTCTTT
cdr3_aa: CASTFRGGQGEAFF

j_call: TRBJ2-3
cdr3_length: 16
clone_size: -
v_call: TRBV5-4
d_call: TRBD2
cdr3_nt: TGTGCCAGCAGCCCTAGCGGGAGGGCCCGGGGAGATACGCAGTATTTT
cdr3_aa: CASSPSGRARGDTQYF

j_call: TRBJ1-4
cdr3_length: 15
clone_size: -
v_call: TRBV7-8
d_call: -
cdr3_nt: TGTGCCAGCAGCCGAGGGGGGGGTTCTAATGAAAAACTGTTTTTT
cdr3_aa: CASSRGGGSNEKLFF